What follows are 26 T cell receptor beta chains derived from one specimen sequenced in a study of OX40 agonist ivuxolimab in advanced cancers. TCRdb's table, derived via immunoSEQ multiplex PCR, lists solely in-frame clones and lacks some. The sample includes about 32,000 clones, over 60% of them seen just once. The sequenced sample was CD4+ or CD8+ T cells sorted from blood, obtained in a trial of the OX40 agonist ivuxolimab. These receptors were collected from an adult with an advanced solid tumor such as melanoma, head and neck, liver or kidney cancer.

This clone has only one observation. DNA for the CDR3: TGCGCCAGCAGCTTGGGGCGGCCAGGAAACTACACCTTC. This codes for CASSLGRPGNYTF. The rearrangement joins TRBV5-1 to TRBJ1-2; D call uncertain. The CDR3 length is 13 residues. V dropped 0 bases and J dropped 10 bases, with 13 bases sitting between them. CDR1 is SGHRS and CDR2 is YFSETQ in the germline V gene.

The genes are TRBV27 and TRBJ2-7; D gene uncertain. This CDR3 spans 17 amino acids. With 0 bases removed from V and 0 bases from J, the gap between germline ends came to 15 bases. Germline V gives CDR1 MNHEY, CDR2 SMNVEV (reference sequence). The CDR3 loop is CASSLSWAGRYSYEQYF. The DNA for the CDR3 is TGTGCCAGCAGTTTATCATGGGCCGGGCGATACTCCTACGAGCAGTACTTC.

The genes are TRBV7-9 and TRBJ2-3; TRBD2 is a possible D gene (5 bases). The CDR3 runs to 12 residues. Deletions cut 5 bases from V and 6 bases from J, with 9 bases between. Germline assignment: CDR1 SEHNR and CDR2 FQNEAQ (reference sequence). The CDR3 region is CASSPSGDTQYF. The CDR3 region has the DNA TGTGCCAGCAGCCCCAGCGGTGATACGCAGTATTTT.

The CDR3 nucleotides are TGTGCCAGCAGCCGAATACAAGCTGGAGGCTACACCTTC. Its translation: CASSRIQAGGYTF. The chain recombines TRBV5-6 with TRBJ1-2, with D unresolved. Trimming stripped 4 bases from V and 8 bases from J, with 15 bases between. This CDR3 contains 13 residues. CDR1 SGHDT and CDR2 YYEEEE come from the germline V gene.

The chain uses TRBV6-1 and TRBJ1-2; 8 bases fit TRBD1. V dropped 2 bases and J dropped 5; count of bases not matched to a gene: 13. Germline CDR1 MNHNS, CDR2 SASEGT. This CDR3 contains 17 residues. The DNA for the CDR3 is TGTGCCAGCAGTGAATGGGGGGGACAGGAGCTTAATTATGGCTACACCTTC. Translation gives CASSEWGGQELNYGYTF.

The chain is built from TRBV5-1 and TRBJ2-1; TRBD1 or TRBD2 may be the D gene (7 bases each). CDR1 SGHRS and CDR2 YFSETQ come from the germline V gene. The CDR3 runs to 16 residues. V lost 1 base and J 4 bases, leaving 15 bases between the germline ends. The CDR3 spells CASSLQGGGEYNEQFF. The CDR3 DNA reads as TGCGCCAGCAGCTTGCAGGGGGGGGGCGAGTACAATGAGCAGTTCTTC.

The rearrangement joins TRBV5-6 to TRBJ1-5; D uncertain. Per the germline V gene, CDR1 is SGHDT and CDR2 is YYEEEE. V lost 4 bases and J 1 base, leaving 15 bases between the germline ends. The CDR3 length is 16 residues. CDR3 in DNA: TGTGCCAGCAGCCGAGCGGGATTCGGCAGCAATCAGCCCCAGCATTTT. Translation: CASSRAGFGSNQPQHF.

This chain links TRBV2 with TRBJ2-5; the match to TRBD2 covers 7 bases. Unmatched junction bases numbered 13, after V lost 5 bases and J lost 4 bases. CDR3 size: 16 residues. The V gene's germline CDR1 is SNHLY and CDR2 FYNNEI. CDR3 sequence (DNA): TGTGCCAGCAGTCGGGGGGTAGCCCGGGATGGAGAGACCCAGTACTTC. Protein: CASSRGVARDGETQYF.

The V and J genes are TRBV21-1 and TRBJ2-3; the D call in the table, TRBD2, was not verified against the DNA. TRBV21-1 is a pseudogene. This CDR3 is 12 amino acids long. This CDR3 is CARGVGPDTQYF. The CDR3 DNA follows: TGTGCCCGGGGGGTCGGTCCAGATACGCAGTATTTT.

The chain uses TRBV19 and TRBJ2-5, with TRBD2 matching over 8 bases. J gave up 5 bases and V 4 bases, and 9 bases lay outside the gene matches. The germline gives CDR1 LNHDA, CDR2 SQIVND (reference sequence). The CDR3 covers 15 residues. The chain's CDR3 is CASSKRTSLLETQYF. CDR3 DNA sequence: TGTGCCAGTAGTAAGAGGACTAGCCTTTTGGAGACCCAGTACTTC.

The genes are TRBV29-1 and TRBJ1-5; D gene uncertain. CDR1 is SQVTM and CDR2 is ANQGSEA in the germline V gene. The CDR3 has 13 residues. CDR3 sequence reads: CSHGQPVNQPQHF. The CDR3 DNA is TGCAGTCACGGGCAGCCGGTCAATCAGCCCCAGCATTTT.

A single count supports this clone. The J gene is TRBJ1-3, the V gene TRBV9, with TRBD1 identical over 7 bases. The CDR3 is 14 residues long. The V gene end was trimmed by 0 bases and the J gene end by 7 bases; junction bases not matched to a gene: 4. CDR1 is SGDLS, CDR2 YYNGEE, per germline. The CDR3 loop reads CASSVGDRVNTIYF. CDR3 bases: TGTGCCAGCAGCGTAGGAGACAGGGTTAACACCATATATTTT. Based on the CDR3 plus reference TRBV9 and TRBJ1-3, the full variable domain is DSGVTQTPKHLITATGQRVTLRCSPRSGDLSVYWYQQSLDQGLQFLIQYYNGEERAKGNILERFSAQQFPDLHSELNLSSLELGDSALYFCASSVGDRVNTIYFGEGSWLTVV.

The chain combines TRBV5-4 with TRBJ1-2, with TRBD1 identical over 8 bases. V lost 5 bases, J lost 3 bases, and 6 bases stayed unmatched. CDR1 and CDR2 from the germline V gene are SGHNT and YYREEE (reference sequence). This CDR3 comprises 14 residues. The CDR3 spells CASSYSRGHYGYTF. The CDR3 DNA follows: TGTGCCAGCAGTTATTCCAGGGGGCACTATGGCTACACCTTC.

The rearrangement joins TRBV5-1 to TRBJ1-1; D call uncertain. The germline CDR1 and CDR2 sequences are SGHRS and YFSETQ. The CDR3 spans 14 residues. Trimming left V 4 bases short and J 5 bases short, with 15 bases between. The CDR3 nucleotides read TGCGCCAGCAGCCCCTCGACCGGGAAGACTGAAGCTTTCTTT. Its protein is CASSPSTGKTEAFF.

The count of this clone is one. This sequence joins TRBV6-1 and TRBJ1-2; D is ambiguous. V gave up 4 bases and J gave up 6 bases, with 3 bases separating them. CDR3 length: 10 residues. CDR1 is MNHNS, CDR2 SASEGT, per germline. Here the CDR3 reads CASSVHGYTF. In nucleotides, the CDR3 is TGTGCCAGCAGTGTCCATGGCTACACCTTC.

V is TRBV11-2 and J is TRBJ1-3; 11 bases align to TRBD1. V shed 1 base and J 4 bases; nucleotides not matched to a gene: 6. Germline CDR1 reads SGHAT; CDR2 reads FQNNGV. There are 17 residues in the CDR3. The CDR3 sequence: CASSLARTGGSGNTIYF. The CDR3 DNA follows: TGTGCCAGCAGCTTAGCCCGGACAGGGGGCTCGGGAAACACCATATATTTT.

The chain has TRBV6-6 and TRBJ2-7; 8 positions match TRBD2. CDR3 size: 11 residues. Germline V gene sequence: CDR1 MNHNY, CDR2 SVGAGI (reference sequence). J was trimmed by 11 bases and V by 6 bases; bases with no gene match: 6. CDR3: CASSLGGAKYF. CDR3 sequence (DNA): TGTGCCAGCAGCCTCGGGGGGGCAAAGTACTTC.

The CDR3 protein is CASTQQMNTEAFF. CDR3 nucleotide sequence: TGTGCCTCGACCCAGCAGATGAACACTGAAGCTTTCTTT. The chain uses TRBV30 and TRBJ1-1; D is ambiguous. The germline V gene encodes CDR1 GTSNPN and CDR2 SVGIG (reference sequence). The V end was cut by 7 bases, the J end by 0 bases, with 12 bases between. The CDR3 runs 13 residues.

This chain links TRBV27 with TRBJ1-5; D gene ambiguous. Germline V gene lookup returns CDR1 MNHEY and CDR2 SMNVEV (reference sequence). V dropped 3 bases and J dropped 9 bases, with 9 bases sitting between them. CDR3 length: 12 amino acids. CDR3 in amino acids: CASSFGRGPQHF. CDR3 DNA: TGTGCCAGCAGTTTCGGACGCGGGCCCCAGCATTTT.

This clone showed up just a few times. The chain links TRBV2 to TRBJ2-4, with 8 bases that match TRBD1. Per germline, CDR1 SNHLY and CDR2 FYNNEI. After removal of 3 bases from V and 0 bases from J, the junction contained 4 bases not matched to a gene. This CDR3 spans 16 amino acids. The chain's CDR3 is CASSDRQGPAKNIQYF. The CDR3 DNA is TGTGCCAGCAGTGATCGACAGGGGCCAGCCAAAAACATTCAGTACTTC.

The J gene is TRBJ1-1, the V gene TRBV18; the D is unclear. Germline V gives CDR1 KGHSH, CDR2 LQKENI. This CDR3 is built from 15 residues. V lost 4 bases and J 0 bases, leaving 12 bases between the germline ends. The CDR3 spells CASSQLTVMNTEAFF. CDR3 DNA sequence: TGTGCCAGCTCACAACTGACCGTTATGAACACTGAAGCTTTCTTT.

The rearrangement uses TRBV10-3 and TRBJ2-2; weak D call: TRBD2 (6 bases). This CDR3 comprises 14 residues. The V and J ends lost 10 bases and 7 bases respectively, with 19 bases between them. Germline V gene lookup returns CDR1 ENHRY and CDR2 SYGVKD. CDR3 coding DNA: TGTGCCACTGGCCGTACGGGGGAGCTCGGGGAGCTGTTTTTT. It translates to CATGRTGELGELFF.

The chain is built from TRBV5-6 and TRBJ1-1; D is perhaps TRBD1 (6 bases). This CDR3 is 12 amino acids long. CDR1 SGHDT and CDR2 YYEEEE come from the germline V gene. V lost 4 bases and J lost 6, with 10 bases in between. The CDR3 bases are TGTGCCAGCAGCCCTGGGACACCTGAAGCTTTCTTT. The encoded protein is CASSPGTPEAFF.

V usage is TRBV2 and J usage is TRBJ2-2, with D unresolved. Germline assignment: CDR1 SNHLY and CDR2 FYNNEI. V was cut by 7 bases and J by 3 bases, with 9 bases left in between. This CDR3 is 13 amino acids long. The CDR3 region is CASNKGHTGELFF. In DNA, the CDR3 is TGTGCCAGCAACAAGGGCCACACCGGGGAGCTGTTTTTT.

The V and J genes are TRBV11-2 and TRBJ2-7; D is possibly TRBD1 or TRBD2 (5 bases each). CDR3 length equals 13 residues. The V and J ends lost 5 bases and 3 bases respectively, with 11 bases between them. Germline V gene sequence: CDR1 SGHAT, CDR2 FQNNGV. CDR3 sequence (DNA): TGTGCCAGCAGCCCCGGGGCTTACTACGAGCAGTACTTC. Translating it yields CASSPGAYYEQYF.

The chain carries TRBV25-1 and TRBJ2-1, with 8 nucleotides matching TRBD2. The germline V gene encodes CDR1 MGHDK and CDR2 SYGVNS. V was clipped by 1 base and J by 4 bases; unmatched bases: 6. The CDR3 totals 16 residues. The CDR3, as DNA: TGTGCCAGCAGTGAATTAGGCGCGGGGGGTTACAATGAGCAGTTCTTC. This codes for CASSELGAGGYNEQFF.